This TCR beta chain was captured by sequencing in a study of vaccination effects on CD4 cells after COVID-19. The overall study: A median of 72 days separated the second dose and sampling.

Study-wide findings and caveats: Clones arising from infection and from vaccination showed marked clonal contraction late after vaccination.

The length of the CDR3 is 19 residues. Notes on this clone: Its specificity is not known.

Assay: immunoSEQ multiplex PCR; the TCRdb copy retains only in-frame clones and omits some. The sample carries around 66,000 clones, about 74% recorded once. An approximately ten-day culture period preceded the isolation of CD4+ T cells. Every participant took two doses of the BNT162b2 or mRNA-1273 vaccine. This sequence originates from a human donor who received a COVID-19 vaccine. The chain combines TRBV12-2 with TRBJ2-5; the D call TRBD2 from the table was never checked on the DNA. TRBV12-2 counts as a pseudogene. The material was CD4+ T cells from PBMCs cultured without peptide, obtained after COVID-19 vaccination. The CDR3 coding sequence is TGTGCAAGTCGCTCACGATCCGTGGGACTAGCGGGGGCCGGGGAGACCCAGTACTTC. It is translated as CASRSRSVGLAGAGETQYF.